Following are 22 T cell receptor beta chains from one sample sequenced in a study of graft-versus-host responses after intestinal transplantation. The data were produced by immunoSEQ multiplex PCR, yet TCRdb's version contains in-frame clones alone and is incomplete. This repertoire shows about 25,000 clones, 90% to 95% found once; its top ten account for around 0.82%. The specimen comprised PBMCs, sampled approximately 30 days after intestinal transplant. These receptors were taken from a human patient who received an intestinal transplant, so some T cells may come from the graft donor.

V usage is TRBV19 and J usage is TRBJ1-6; TRBD1 might be the D (5 bases). The CDR3 contains 15 residues. In germline, CDR1 is LNHDA, CDR2 SQIVND (reference sequence). Trimming cost V 2 bases and J 15 bases, with 20 bases left between them. In nucleotides, the CDR3 is TGTGCCAGTAGTATAAACGGTGGTGAAGGGGCACTCCTCCACTTT. Its protein is CASSINGGEGALLHF.

The chain is built from TRBV30 and TRBJ1-1; D gene ambiguous. The CDR3 totals 11 residues. Per the germline V gene, CDR1 is GTSNPN and CDR2 is SVGIG (reference sequence). V was clipped by 2 bases and J by 5 bases, with 6 bases between them. DNA of the CDR3: TGTGCCTGGAGTAGAACAACTGAAGCTTTCTTT. The encoded protein is CAWSRTTEAFF.

This sequence joins TRBV6-5 and TRBJ2-4; D is perhaps TRBD1 (5 bases). Trimming removed 2 bases from V and 1 base from J, with 6 bases in between. Germline values: CDR1 MNHEY, CDR2 SVGAGI. This CDR3 spans 14 amino acids. The CDR3 region is CASSYKGAKNIQYF. The CDR3, as DNA: TGTGCCAGCAGTTACAAGGGGGCCAAAAACATTCAGTACTTC.

The V call is TRBV4-1, the J call TRBJ2-7; 8 nucleotides line up with TRBD1. The CDR3 totals 15 residues. Germline V gene data show CDR1 as MGHRA and CDR2 as YSYEKL. J was trimmed by 4 bases and V by 5 bases; bases with no gene match: 10. The CDR3 loop is CASSDFQGTGYEQYF. The CDR3 coding sequence is TGCGCCAGCAGCGACTTCCAAGGGACAGGATACGAGCAGTACTTC.

The V and J genes are TRBV5-1 and TRBJ2-3, with 7 bases fitting TRBD1. The CDR3 has 15 residues. Trimming cost V 1 base and J 2 bases; bases outside gene matches: 4. Germline CDR1 SGHRS, CDR2 YFSETQ. The CDR3 protein is CASSLPGGVTDTQYF. DNA of the CDR3: TGCGCCAGCAGCTTGCCAGGGGGAGTCACAGATACGCAGTATTTT.

V usage is TRBV5-6 and J usage is TRBJ2-7, with D perhaps being TRBD1 or TRBD2 (5 bases each). The CDR3 contains 14 residues. Germline CDR1 SGHDT, CDR2 YYEEEE. V dropped 1 base and J dropped 0 bases, with 8 bases sitting between them. The CDR3 nucleotides are TGTGCCAGCAGCTTGATGGGACCCTCCTACGAGCAGTACTTC. Its protein is CASSLMGPSYEQYF.

In this sample, this clone turned up once. V usage is TRBV6-1 and J usage is TRBJ2-7; 8 nucleotides line up with TRBD2. After removal of 0 bases from V and 3 bases from J, the junction contained 10 bases not matched to a gene. The germline gives CDR1 MNHNS, CDR2 SASEGT. The length of the CDR3 is 17 residues. The CDR3 DNA follows: TGTGCCAGCAGTGAAGCGGTATGGCGGGAGGCCCGCTACGAGCAGTACTTC. Its protein product is CASSEAVWREARYEQYF.

This rearrangement joins TRBV19 to TRBJ1-2; D unclear. The CDR3 covers 13 residues. Germline CDR1 and CDR2: LNHDA and SQIVND (reference sequence). The V and J ends lost 7 bases and 2 bases respectively, with 11 bases between them. The DNA for the CDR3 is TGTGCCAGTACCCCGACGGAAAACTATGGCTACACCTTC. Translated: CASTPTENYGYTF.

The chain recombines TRBV28 with TRBJ1-5; D is undetermined. Trimming pared 4 bases from V and 2 bases from J, leaving 12 bases between. Per the germline V gene, CDR1 is MDHEN and CDR2 is SYDVKM. The CDR3 loop spans 15 amino acids. The CDR3: CASSSFQARNQPQHF. The DNA for the CDR3 is TGTGCCAGCAGTTCCTTCCAGGCCCGCAATCAGCCCCAGCATTTT.

V usage is TRBV5-6 and J usage is TRBJ1-6; possible D gene TRBD1, 6 bases. Between the trimmed V and J ends, which lost 4 bases and 1 base, there was a span of 21 bases. The CDR3 spans 19 residues. Germline lookup yields CDR1 SGHDT and CDR2 YYEEEE. The CDR3 sequence is CASSTRTVPPGSYNSPLHF. The DNA of the CDR3 is TGTGCCAGCAGCACCCGGACAGTCCCCCCGGGGTCCTATAATTCACCCCTCCACTTT.

V usage is TRBV19 and J usage is TRBJ1-1, with D hard to call. CDR3 length equals 12 residues. CDR1 is LNHDA and CDR2 is SQIVND in the germline V gene (reference sequence). The V gene lost 5 bases and the J gene lost 0 bases, with 4 bases spanning the gap. The CDR3 loop reads CASSPLNTEAFF. In DNA form, the CDR3 reads TGTGCCAGTAGTCCCCTGAACACTGAAGCTTTCTTT.

This clone came up a few times. V usage is TRBV28 and J usage is TRBJ2-3; D is unclear. The CDR3 sequence is 15 residues long. CDR1 and CDR2 (germline): MDHEN, SYDVKM. The V end was cut by 1 base, the J end by 1 base, with 9 bases between. CDR3 protein: CASSLSLTRTDTQYF. The CDR3 DNA reads TGTGCCAGCAGTTTATCACTAACCCGCACAGATACGCAGTATTTT.

J is TRBJ2-7 and V is TRBV5-6; D is unresolved. Germline loops: CDR1 SGHDT, CDR2 YYEEEE. Trimming removed 0 bases from V and 5 bases from J, with 6 bases in between. This CDR3 comprises 12 residues. This CDR3 is CASSLVGDEQYF. The CDR3 DNA reads as TGTGCCAGCAGCTTGGTCGGTGACGAGCAGTACTTC.

The chain links TRBV19 to TRBJ2-7; the D is unclear. Germline V gene lookup returns CDR1 LNHDA and CDR2 SQIVND (reference sequence). CDR3 length: 13 residues. V lost 10 bases, J lost 1 base, and 14 bases lay in between. The CDR3 sequence is CATDDGYSYEQYF. The DNA of the CDR3 is TGTGCCACCGATGATGGATATTCCTACGAGCAGTACTTC.

CDR3: CASSERRGDPNEQFF. The CDR3 region has the DNA TGTGCCAGCAGTGAAAGACGGGGGGACCCCAATGAGCAGTTCTTC. V and J are TRBV2 and TRBJ2-1, with 7 positions matching TRBD2. The CDR3 contains 15 residues. V was clipped by 2 bases and J by 6 bases; unmatched bases: 7. Germline V gene sequence: CDR1 SNHLY, CDR2 FYNNEI.

V usage is TRBV10-2 and J usage is TRBJ1-5; 7 bases align to TRBD1. The junction had 5 bases not matched to a gene; V was cut back by 6 bases and J by 6 bases. The length of the CDR3 is 13 residues. Germline V gene sequence: CDR1 WSHSY, CDR2 SAAADI. The CDR3 sequence is CASRGDRRQPQHF. The DNA of the CDR3 is TGCGCCAGCAGGGGGGACAGACGTCAGCCCCAGCATTTT.

The gene calls are TRBV19 and TRBJ2-1; 9 bases agree with TRBD2. The CDR3 is 15 amino acids. V gave up 1 base and J gave up 2 bases; unmatched junction bases: 0. Per germline, CDR1 LNHDA and CDR2 SQIVND (reference sequence). The CDR3 region is CASSIVAGAYNEQFF. The CDR3 nucleotides read TGTGCCAGTAGTATAGTAGCGGGAGCCTACAATGAGCAGTTCTTC.

The chain is built from TRBV5-6 and TRBJ1-1; 9 bases map to TRBD1. In germline, CDR1 is SGHDT, CDR2 YYEEEE. The CDR3 is 15 amino acids. V lost 4 bases and J lost 3; bases outside the gene matches: 7. Here the CDR3 reads CASSMGTGRHTEAFF. CDR3 nucleotides: TGTGCCAGCAGCATGGGGACAGGGAGACACACTGAAGCTTTCTTT. The full variable domain, with the rest looked up from reference TRBV5-6 and TRBJ1-1, is DAGVTQSPTHLIKTRGQQVTLRCSPKSGHDTVSWYQQALGQGPQFIFQYYEEEERQRGNFPDRFSGHQFPNYSSELNVNALLLGDSALYLCASSMGTGRHTEAFFGQGTRLTVV.

The rearrangement uses TRBV6-5 and TRBJ1-2; D gene ambiguous. The CDR3 loop spans 14 amino acids. Germline CDR1 and CDR2: MNHEY and SVGAGI. V shed 6 bases and J shed 4 bases, with 15 bases lying between them. CDR3 in amino acids: CASRQIRGGYGYTF. For the CDR3, the DNA is TGTGCCAGCAGGCAGATCAGAGGCGGCTATGGCTACACCTTC.

This chain links TRBV19 with TRBJ2-1; 8 bases line up with TRBD1. The CDR3 totals 11 residues. Germline V gives CDR1 LNHDA, CDR2 SQIVND (reference sequence). The junction had 7 bases not matched to a gene; V was cut back by 5 bases and J by 16 bases. CDR3 DNA sequence: TGTGCCAGTAGTCAGGGGGCCCATGACTTCTTC. Protein product: CASSQGAHDFF.

This chain connects TRBV10-2 to TRBJ1-2, with TRBD1 matching 7 bases. Germline trimming cut 2 bases from V and 7 bases from J; bases unmatched to any gene: 13. CDR3 length: 16 amino acids. Germline V lookup: CDR1 WSHSY, CDR2 SAAADI. CDR3 protein: CASSEGTDLLFRGYTF. The CDR3 nucleotides are TGCGCCAGCAGTGAGGGGACAGACCTTTTGTTTCGTGGCTACACCTTC.

The rearrangement links TRBV9 to TRBJ2-3; D is undetermined. Germline values: CDR1 SGDLS, CDR2 YYNGEE. Trimming stripped 3 bases from V and 5 bases from J, with 1 base between. The length of the CDR3 is 10 residues. As DNA, the CDR3 is TGTGCCAGCAGCGGAGATACGCAGTATTTT. It specifies CASSGDTQYF.